This entry is about one T cell receptor (beta chain). Its antigen is currently unknown. This may stem from a read error, because a much larger clone lies one nucleotide away. The V and J ends lost 5 bases and 3 bases, in that order; junction bases with no gene match: 3. This CDR3 spans 14 amino acids. Germline CDR1 and CDR2: SEHNR and FQNEAQ (reference sequence). This entry is derived from a study of T-cell memory formation after mild COVID-19. The study, taken as a whole, reports: A second wave of clones peaked on day 37, and their SARS-CoV-2 specificity went unconfirmed. The study detected some responding clones in pre-infection memory, suggesting cross-reactive memory joined. Clones that shrank (day 15 to 85) were balanced CD4/CD8, whereas later expanders leaned CD4+.

5'RACE, which relied on constant-segment primers, yielded TCR alpha and TCR beta cDNA libraries carrying sample barcodes and UMIs. MiXCR, run by TCRdb on the 5' RACE reads, gives a single entry per CDR3 protein. In the table there are 400,000 or so distinct CDR3 sequences, 20% of which are singletons. The rearrangement links TRBV7-9 to TRBJ2-5; 10 bases align to TRBD1. Material for sequencing was PBMCs or a T cell subset sorted from them (not recorded which). This clonotype was obtained from an adult woman who had mild COVID-19 (a few samples of this study predate the infection). Cell type and time point are not known. CDR3 region: CASSPGTGEETQYF. The CDR3 nucleotides are TGTGCCAGCAGCCCCGGGACAGGGGAAGAGACCCAGTACTTC.